One and the same sample provided the 27 T cell receptor beta chains below, sequenced in a study of long-term antiretroviral therapy in people with HIV. The authors ran the immunoSEQ assay, v3.0, at survey level. Clones were read by immunoSEQ multiplex PCR, and TCRdb kept only the in-frame ones, dropping some. This table holds under 30,000 clones, 81% found once. The sample here was unsorted PBMCs, taken at the start of antiretroviral therapy, before treatment. The receptors stem from a woman aged 18-30 years with HIV.

V is TRBV6-5 and J is TRBJ2-7, with 13 bases lining up with TRBD2. The CDR3 length is 15 residues. Looked up from germline, CDR1 is MNHEY and CDR2 is SVGAGI. V was clipped by 5 bases and J by 6 bases; unmatched bases: 7. CDR3 nucleotide sequence: TGTGCCAGCAGTCAACAGGGACTAGCGGGAACCGAGCAGTACTTC. It codes for CASSQQGLAGTEQYF.

The genes are TRBV5-6 and TRBJ1-2; weak D call: TRBD1 (5 bases). Trimming took off 3 bases at V and 8 bases at J, with 20 bases between the two ends. The CDR3 spans 15 residues. The germline V gene has CDR1 SGHDT and CDR2 YYEEEE. CDR3 amino acids: CASSSFQESRGGYTF. CDR3 DNA: TGTGCCAGCAGCTCCTTCCAGGAATCTAGGGGAGGCTACACCTTC.

The chain is built from TRBV27 and TRBJ2-1, with TRBD1 identical over 10 bases. This CDR3 comprises 13 residues. Germline V CDR1 and CDR2: MNHEY, SMNVEV (reference sequence). V trimming: 6 bases; J trimming: 10 bases; junction bases outside the gene matches: 6. The CDR3 DNA follows: TGTGCCAGCAGCGGGACAGGGGTATTGGAGCAGTTCTTC. It is translated as CASSGTGVLEQFF.

This clone was detected a few times. Other DNA sequences in this sample translate to the same CDR3. CDR3 bases: TGTGCCAGCAGTTACTCGCAAAGCAATCAGCCCCAGCATTTT. Amino acid sequence: CASSYSQSNQPQHF. The V call is TRBV6-5, the J call TRBJ1-5; D is unclear. Between the trimmed V and J ends, which lost 0 bases and 1 base, there was a span of 4 bases. The CDR3 is 14 amino acids. Germline V gene sequence: CDR1 MNHEY, CDR2 SVGAGI.

J is TRBJ2-7 and V is TRBV5-1; no clear D. V was cut by 0 bases and J by 5 bases, with 12 bases left in between. The germline gives CDR1 SGHRS, CDR2 YFSETQ. The CDR3 runs to 14 residues. CDR3 nucleotide sequence: TGCGCCAGCAGCTTGGAACAGCCTGGGGACGAGCAGTACTTC. It codes for CASSLEQPGDEQYF.

The chain uses TRBV6-6 and TRBJ1-2, with no clear D. V gave up 4 bases and J gave up 2 bases, with 8 bases separating them. The CDR3 loop spans 13 amino acids. CDR1 and CDR2 (germline): MNHNY, SVGAGI (reference sequence). Written as DNA, the CDR3 is TGTGCCAGCAGTTTAGGACCAAACTATGGCTACACCTTC. Residues: CASSLGPNYGYTF.

This clone was counted a few times. The chain combines TRBV6-1 with TRBJ1-1; TRBD1 is a possible D gene (5 bases). The ends were cut back, 2 bases at V and 6 bases at J, with 13 bases in the middle. CDR3 length: 14 residues. Germline CDR1 reads MNHNS; CDR2 reads SASEGT. The CDR3 is CASSESPGLPEAFF. CDR3 DNA sequence: TGTGCCAGCAGTGAATCTCCAGGGCTCCCTGAAGCTTTCTTT.

This clone was seen a single time. The chain carries TRBV7-2 and TRBJ1-1, with D unclear. The germline V gene encodes CDR1 SGHTA and CDR2 FQGNSA. V lost 4 bases to trimming and J lost 5 bases, with 14 bases between them. The CDR3 extends over 14 amino acids. CDR3 sequence reads: CASSYRTQETEAFF. The CDR3 nucleotides are TGTGCCAGCAGCTATCGGACCCAGGAGACTGAAGCTTTCTTT.

The genes are TRBV6-6 and TRBJ1-5; a possible D gene is TRBD1 (5 bases). Germline assignment: CDR1 MNHNY and CDR2 SVGAGI (reference sequence). This CDR3 comprises 16 residues. V was shortened by 4 bases and J by 1 base, with 14 bases between the two germline ends. CDR3 sequence: CASSSPSGVSNQPQHF. The CDR3 DNA reads TGTGCCAGCAGTTCCCCCTCGGGGGTCAGCAATCAGCCCCAGCATTTT.

V and J are TRBV4-3 and TRBJ1-5; no reliable D call. CDR1 and CDR2 from the germline V gene are LGHNA and YSLEER. V lost 2 bases and J 1 base, leaving 6 bases between the germline ends. The CDR3 has 14 residues. In nucleotides, the CDR3 is TGCGCCAGCAGCCAATTGGGGAGCAATCAGCCCCAGCATTTT. Protein: CASSQLGSNQPQHF.

This clone is a singleton in its sample. This chain links TRBV7-2 with TRBJ1-6; no reliable D call. CDR1 is SGHTA, CDR2 FQGNSA, per germline. This CDR3 has 14 residues. V lost 1 base and J lost 7, with 8 bases in between. The CDR3 is CASSLVVHNSPLHF. As DNA, the CDR3 is TGTGCCAGCAGCTTAGTTGTACACAATTCACCCCTCCACTTT.

This clone was detected once. The chain carries TRBV7-9 and TRBJ2-7; no clear D gene. This CDR3 comprises 13 residues. CDR1 SEHNR and CDR2 FQNEAQ come from the germline V gene (reference sequence). V shed 3 bases and J shed 5 bases, with 11 bases lying between them. CDR3 amino acids: CASSLLPAHEQYF. The CDR3 DNA sequence: TGTGCCAGCAGCTTGTTGCCAGCGCACGAGCAGTACTTC.

The genes are TRBV7-2 and TRBJ1-2, with D unresolved. V dropped 5 bases and J dropped 0 bases, with 10 bases sitting between them. Germline CDR1 and CDR2: SGHTA and FQGNSA. CDR3 length: 14 residues. The CDR3 sequence is CASSPRRANYGYTF. CDR3 nucleotide sequence: TGTGCCAGCAGCCCCCGGCGAGCTAACTATGGCTACACCTTC. The variable domain in full, completed from reference TRBV7-2 and TRBJ1-2, reads GAGVSQSPSNKVTEKGKDVELRCDPISGHTALYWYRQSLGQGLEFLIYFQGNSAPDKSGLPSDRFSAERTGGSVSTLTIQRTQQEDSAVYLCASSPRRANYGYTFGSGTRLTVV.

The rearrangement uses TRBV29-1 and TRBJ2-1; 7 bases map to TRBD2. With 3 bases clipped from V and 9 bases from J, the junction kept 5 bases outside the gene matches. The germline V gene encodes CDR1 SQVTM and CDR2 ANQGSEA. The CDR3 runs to 12 residues. The CDR3 loop reads CSVDPKRGEQFF. DNA for the CDR3: TGCAGCGTTGATCCCAAGCGGGGTGAGCAGTTCTTC.

The rearrangement links TRBV4-2 to TRBJ1-5; the D gene is possibly TRBD1 (5 bases). CDR1 is LGHNA and CDR2 is YNFKEQ in the germline V gene. The CDR3 extends over 14 amino acids. Between the trimmed V and J ends, which lost 5 bases and 9 bases, there was a span of 17 bases. CDR3 bases: TGTGCCAGCAGCTCCCGGGACTATAACGGGCCCCAGCATTTT. Protein sequence: CASSSRDYNGPQHF.

The chain combines TRBV4-2 with TRBJ1-1, with unresolved D. The CDR3 is made up of 10 amino acids. Germline CDR1 and CDR2: LGHNA and YNFKEQ. V lost 10 bases, J lost 2 bases, and 5 bases lay in between. Here the CDR3 DNA reads TGTGCCAACGGTAACACTGAAGCTTTCTTT. Translated, it gives CANGNTEAFF.

The V call is TRBV4-3, the J call TRBJ1-2; no clear D. Germline loops: CDR1 LGHNA, CDR2 YSLEER. The CDR3 consists of 16 residues. V dropped 3 bases and J dropped 1 base, with 15 bases sitting between them. CDR3 sequence (DNA): TGCGCCAGCAGCCACTTAAGGCCAGCCAATAACTATGGCTACACCTTC. Its protein is CASSHLRPANNYGYTF.

This clone was detected only once. The chain combines TRBV7-8 with TRBJ2-1, with 7 bases lining up with TRBD1. The CDR3 loop spans 16 amino acids. Germline V gene sequence: CDR1 SGHVS, CDR2 FQNEAQ. The V and J ends lost 1 base and 8 bases, in that order; junction bases with no gene match: 11. The CDR3: CASSLVLRGLMHEQFF. CDR3 nucleotides: TGTGCCAGCAGCTTAGTCCTCAGGGGGTTAATGCATGAGCAGTTCTTC. Full variable domain (rest looked up from reference TRBV7-8 and TRBJ2-1): GAGVSQSPRYKVAKRGQDVALRCDPISGHVSLFWYQQALGQGPEFLTYFQNEAQLDKSGLPSDRFFAERPEGSVSTLKIQRTQQEDSAVYLCASSLVLRGLMHEQFFGPGTRLTVL.

The chain's CDR3 is CASSQDGAYGYTF. The CDR3 DNA reads TGCGCCAGCAGCCAAGATGGGGCCTATGGCTACACCTTC. The chain combines TRBV4-3 with TRBJ1-2; TRBD1 might be the D (5 bases). The CDR3 totals 13 residues. Trimming took 0 bases from V and 4 from J, leaving 6 bases between them. The germline gives CDR1 LGHNA, CDR2 YSLEER.

The CDR3 sequence: CASSYSGGGADHEQFF. The CDR3 region has the DNA TGTGCCAGCAGTTACTCCGGCGGGGGGGCCGATCATGAGCAGTTCTTC. The chain links TRBV6-5 to TRBJ2-1; 9 bases are shared with TRBD2. J was trimmed by 8 bases and V by 0 bases; bases with no gene match: 8. Germline loops: CDR1 MNHEY, CDR2 SVGAGI. There are 16 residues in the CDR3.

The CDR3 here is CASSSGNEQFF. CDR3 in DNA: TGTGCCAGCAGCTCTGGGAATGAGCAGTTCTTC. V usage is TRBV13 and J usage is TRBJ2-1; D ambiguous. V lost 4 bases, J lost 7 bases, and 5 bases lay in between. Germline CDR1 PRHDT, CDR2 FYEKMQ (reference sequence). CDR3 length equals 11 residues.

Written as DNA, the CDR3 is TGTGCCAGCTCGGAACAGGGTCTCGCTTACAATGAGCAGTTCTTC. Its translation is CASSEQGLAYNEQFF. The chain carries TRBV7-2 and TRBJ2-1; D may be TRBD1 (6 bases). The germline V gene encodes CDR1 SGHTA and CDR2 FQGNSA. The CDR3 length is 15 residues. V was trimmed by 8 bases and J by 4 bases, leaving 18 bases between them. Filled out from reference TRBV7-2 and TRBJ2-1, the complete variable domain reads GAGVSQSPSNKVTEKGKDVELRCDPISGHTALYWYRQSLGQGLEFLIYFQGNSAPDKSGLPSDRFSAERTGGSVSTLTIQRTQQEDSAVYLCASSEQGLAYNEQFFGPGTRLTVL.

V and J are TRBV5-1 and TRBJ2-1, with 9 bases aligning to TRBD2. The ends lost 0 bases at V and 4 bases at J; junction bases unmatched: 2. Germline assignment: CDR1 SGHRS and CDR2 YFSETQ. The CDR3 totals 15 residues. The CDR3 DNA is TGCGCCAGCAGCTTGGGGCGGGAGGGGTACAATGAGCAGTTCTTC. This encodes CASSLGREGYNEQFF.

The chain links TRBV7-9 to TRBJ2-7, with 8 nucleotides matching TRBD2. CDR3 length: 14 amino acids. The trim removed 2 bases at V and 2 bases at J, leaving 2 bases unmatched. Germline CDR1 is SEHNR and CDR2 is FQNEAQ (reference sequence). CDR3 amino acids: CASSLSGSTYEQYF. In DNA form, the CDR3 reads TGTGCCAGCAGCTTAAGCGGGAGTACCTACGAGCAGTACTTC.

The CDR3 sequence: CASSRGGTQYF. Here the CDR3 DNA reads TGTGCCAGCAGCCGGGGGGGGACGCAGTATTTT. The chain combines TRBV7-8 with TRBJ2-3, with 8 bases identical to TRBD2. The V and J ends lost 5 bases and 9 bases, in that order; junction bases with no gene match: 1. CDR3 length equals 11 residues. The V gene's germline CDR1 is SGHVS and CDR2 FQNEAQ. Complete variable domain (other parts from reference TRBV7-8 and TRBJ2-3): GAGVSQSPRYKVAKRGQDVALRCDPISGHVSLFWYQQALGQGPEFLTYFQNEAQLDKSGLPSDRFFAERPEGSVSTLKIQRTQQEDSAVYLCASSRGGTQYFGPGTRLTVL.

This chain links TRBV10-3 with TRBJ2-7, with D possibly called TRBD1 or TRBD2 (7 bases each). CDR1 is ENHRY and CDR2 is SYGVKD in the germline V gene. Trimming removed 3 bases at V and 4 bases at J, with 25 bases between. CDR3 size: 18 residues. CDR3 sequence: CAISDRGLAAIGEYEQYF. In DNA, the CDR3 is TGTGCCATCAGTGATAGGGGGCTAGCGGCAATCGGAGAATACGAGCAGTACTTC.

The rearrangement uses TRBV9 and TRBJ1-4; the D is unclear. Trimming removed 4 bases from V and 8 bases from J, with 18 bases in between. Germline CDR1 SGDLS, CDR2 YYNGEE. This CDR3 is built from 15 residues. CDR3 nucleotide sequence: TGTGCCAGCAGCCCCCGCGGGGTTGAGGGCGAAAAACTGTTTTTT. Its translation is CASSPRGVEGEKLFF.